The rows below give T cell receptor beta chains drawn from one sample of a study of T cell responses to AZD1222 COVID-19 vaccine. Only in-frame clones appear in the TCRdb table, and some are missing; sequencing was by immunoSEQ multiplex PCR. The profile shows about 150,000 clones, over 80% of them singletons. The source material was peripheral blood, sampled 28 days after the second AZD1222 dose. The receptors derive from an adult who received the AZD1222 COVID-19 vaccine. Each CDR3 is given with its conserved first and last residue.

TRBJ2-7 TRBV6-5 CASREGSYEQYF
TRBJ2-1 TRBV2 CASRASGRTYNEQFF
TRBJ2-7 TRBV5-1 CASSPSPTGYEQYF
TRBJ2-7 TRBV7-7 CASSLEAGGGYEQYF
TRBJ2-7 TRBV27 CASYRDRGSEQYF
TRBJ2-5 TRBV13 CASSFTGGVRETQYF
TRBJ1-1 TRBV5-8 CASSFEGPRRTEAFF
TRBJ2-1 TRBV9 CASSVTGGSYNEQFF
TRBJ2-1 TRBV2 CASSGPREGGRSEEQFF
TRBJ2-2 TRBV14 CASSPLGPGELFF
TRBJ2-7 TRBV4-1 CASSQDPISYEQYF
TRBJ1-2 TRBV5-4 CASSPGLSGYTF
TRBJ1-6 TRBV5-5 CASSRQGSPLHF
TRBJ1-4 TRBV24-1 CATSEGGANEKLFF
TRBJ2-1 TRBV29-1 CSAPLAAAYNEQFF
TRBJ1-1 TRBV14 CASSQEAGKAEAFF
TRBJ1-1 TRBV9 CASSVAGYGTGGAEAFF
TRBJ1-1 TRBV18 CASSPGQANTEAFF
TRBJ2-7 TRBV5-4 CASSLGRAKGEQYF
TRBJ2-5 TRBV7-2 CASSSRLAGGQETQYF
TRBJ1-5 TRBV28 CATLVLAGSNQPQHF
TRBJ1-1 TRBV3-1/TRBV3-2 CASSQGSGVNTEAFF
TRBJ1-2 TRBV25-1 CASRKGGGSNYGYTF
TRBJ2-5 TRBV21-1 CASSKRRLGPYFWFERGTLYF
TRBJ1-1 TRBV2 CASSRDSRGTEAFF
TRBJ2-3 TRBV6-2/TRBV6-3 CASSYSGPGDPDTQYF
TRBJ2-7 TRBV9 CASSVDEGRSYEQYF
TRBJ2-2 TRBV10-3 CAISDELAGHGELFF
TRBJ1-1 TRBV21-1 CASSDGGRGLGTEAFF
TRBJ2-7 TRBV7-8 CASSLVSGGAYEQYF
TRBJ2-7 TRBV7-2 CASSLDRAYEQYF
TRBJ2-7 TRBV2 CASRWGGSEQYF
TRBJ2-7 TRBV5-1 CASSLAPDRPYEQYF
TRBJ2-7 TRBV30 CAWSVGRAPTYEQYF
TRBJ2-7 TRBV7-2 CASSVTRGSHEQYF
TRBJ2-3 TRBV6-5 CASRPAGQVLYF
TRBJ1-4 TRBV6-5 CASRKQGSVEKLFF
TRBJ1-2 TRBV19 CASGKPRGSGGYTF
TRBJ1-6 TRBV27 CASRSLGQGDSPLHF
TRBJ2-7 TRBV9 CASSEGDRGTYSYEQYF
TRBJ2-7 TRBV24-1 CATSGQGASYEQYF
TRBJ2-3 TRBV18 CASSPDLEGPQYF
TRBJ1-3 TRBV5-4 CASSLPGTFSGNTIYF
TRBJ2-2 TRBV28 CASRQGQVHGELFF
TRBJ1-1 TRBV28 CASSLVEGTEAFF
TRBJ1-2 TRBV28 CASSLSGQGYFNYGYTF
TRBJ1-3 TRBV20-1 CSARGGNTIYF
TRBJ2-5 TRBV4-3 CASSQDNKGLGQETQYF
TRBJ1-2 TRBV4-3 CASSQEGNYGYTF
TRBJ1-5 TRBV5-8 CASSLGVAQHF